This passage covers 23 T cell receptor beta chains from one sample sequenced in a study of blood T cells in healthy people across ages. Sample-barcoded 5' priming and a J-beta primer mix drove a second PCR of about 7 to 11 cycles. TCRdb reprocessed the 5' RACE reads with MiXCR, giving one entry per CDR3 protein. The repertoire consists of 800,000 to 900,000 distinct CDR3 sequences, with around two thirds occurring once and the leading ten covering 25% to 30%. The sample comprised blood. The receptors stem from a man aged 30 to 39 in good health.

This chain links TRBV24-1 with TRBJ2-1; TRBD1 might be the D (6 bases). In germline, CDR1 is KGHDR, CDR2 SFDVKD. This CDR3 spans 17 amino acids. Trimming shortened V by 3 bases and J by 5 bases, and 19 bases separated the two germline ends. In DNA, the CDR3 is TGTGCCACCAGTGATCCTGCAGCCCCAGGGGAGCACAATGAGCAGTTCTTC. Translated: CATSDPAAPGEHNEQFF.

V gene TRBV27 combines with J gene TRBJ2-5; D is undetermined. Judging by the DNA end, TRBJ2-7 fits better; the J call may be wrong. CDR1 is MNHEY and CDR2 is SMNVEV in the germline V gene (reference sequence). The CDR3 totals 13 residues. CDR3 loop: CASSITAEYEQYF. CDR3 nucleotide sequence: TGTGCCAGCAGTATAACCGCAGAGTACGAGCAGTACTTC.

V usage is TRBV19 and J usage is TRBJ2-3; 8 positions agree with TRBD2. This CDR3 has 15 residues. V was pared by 7 bases and J by 2 bases, with 8 bases of the junction left unmatched. From germline, CDR1 is LNHDA and CDR2 SQIVND (reference sequence). The CDR3 loop is CASTDSGAFTDTQYF. CDR3 DNA sequence: TGTGCCAGTACTGATAGCGGGGCCTTCACAGATACGCAGTATTTT. Drawing the rest from reference TRBV19 and TRBJ2-3, the complete variable domain is DGGITQSPKYLFRKEGQNVTLSCEQNLNHDAMYWYRQDPGQGLRLIYYSQIVNDFQKGDIAEGYSVSREKKESFPLTVTSAQKNPTAFYLCASTDSGAFTDTQYFGPGTRLTVL.

The rearrangement uses TRBV12-3 or TRBV12-4 and TRBJ2-3, with TRBD2 as a possible D gene (7 bases). This CDR3 is 16 amino acids long. Trimming took off 6 bases at V and 1 base at J, with 17 bases between the two ends. The CDR3 DNA follows: TGTGCCAGCAGCCTCTACCGGGGGGCCGGCACAGATACGCAGTATTTT. Translating it yields CASSLYRGAGTDTQYF.

This clonotype was seen more than once but under ten times. The chain uses TRBV5-1 and TRBJ2-4; no clear D. V lost 2 bases to trimming and J lost 6 bases, with 9 bases between them. The CDR3 extends over 13 amino acids. Looked up from germline, CDR1 is SGHRS and CDR2 is YFSETQ. CDR3 sequence: CASSLNRRNIQYF. For the CDR3, the DNA is TGCGCCAGCAGCTTAAACAGAAGAAACATTCAGTACTTC.

DNA for the CDR3: TGTGCCAGCAGCGAGGAGGGGGTCCCGGGGTACGAGCAGTACTTC. Its translation: CASSEEGVPGYEQYF. The chain links TRBV3-1 to TRBJ2-7; D tentatively fits TRBD1 or TRBD2 (6 bases each). The ends were cut back, 5 bases at V and 4 bases at J, with 18 bases in the middle. The germline V gene has CDR1 LGHDT and CDR2 YNNKEL (reference sequence). This CDR3 has 15 amino acids.

The chain has TRBV12-3 or TRBV12-4 and TRBJ2-1, with TRBD2 as a possible D gene (5 bases). There are 14 residues in the CDR3. V dropped 6 bases and J dropped 7 bases, with 16 bases sitting between them. This CDR3 reads CASSLTHWENEQFF. CDR3 bases: TGTGCCAGCAGCCTGACCCACTGGGAGAATGAGCAGTTCTTC.

The chain links TRBV5-1 to TRBJ1-6, with 8 bases aligning to TRBD1. V lost 4 bases to trimming and J lost 10 bases; unmatched junction nucleotides: 13. This CDR3 has 16 amino acids. In germline, CDR1 is SGHRS, CDR2 YFSETQ. For the CDR3, the DNA is TGCGCCAGCAGCGCCGTGGGACAGGTAATCAGCTCACCCCTCCACTTT. This codes for CASSAVGQVISSPLHF.

As to this clonotype: Mismatch with germline at one junction end may stem from a read error. The chain is built from TRBV7-7 and TRBJ2-1; 11 bases line up with TRBD2. CDR1 and CDR2 from the germline V gene are SSHAT and FNYEAQ (reference sequence). CDR3 length: 16 amino acids. In DNA form, the CDR3 reads TGTGCTAGCAGCTCCACCGATAGCGGGGGGGCCAATGAGCAGTTCTTC. Its translation is CASSSTDSGGANEQFF.

This clonotype turned up a few times. The V gene is TRBV12-3 or TRBV12-4, the J gene TRBJ2-4; the D gene is possibly TRBD1 (5 bases). V gave up 6 bases and J gave up 0 bases, with 15 bases separating them. The CDR3 spans 16 residues. DNA of the CDR3: TGTGCCAGCAGCGCCGGCGGACAAAGAGCCAAAAACATTCAGTACTTC. Its protein product is CASSAGGQRAKNIQYF.

This chain connects TRBV5-1 to TRBJ2-1, with TRBD2 identical over 7 bases. V was clipped by 0 bases and J by 0 bases; unmatched bases: 3. Per germline, CDR1 SGHRS and CDR2 YFSETQ. The CDR3 sequence is 16 residues long. The CDR3, as DNA: TGCGCCAGCAGCTTGGCTACGGGGGGCTCCTACAATGAGCAGTTCTTC. It specifies CASSLATGGSYNEQFF.

The V call is TRBV19, the J call TRBJ1-6, with TRBD1 identical over 7 bases. Trimming at V came to 6 bases and at J to 8 bases, leaving 7 bases not matched to a gene. The CDR3 runs 14 residues. Germline V CDR1 and CDR2: LNHDA, SQIVND (reference sequence). CDR3 sequence: CASSPTGSDSPLHF. CDR3 bases: TGTGCCAGTAGCCCGACAGGGTCTGATTCACCCCTCCACTTT.

The chain joins TRBV29-1 to TRBJ2-7; D ambiguous. Germline CDR1 and CDR2: SQVTM and ANQGSEA. This CDR3 has 11 amino acids. V lost 7 bases and J 3 bases, leaving 10 bases between the germline ends. The CDR3 sequence: CSEEGGYEQYF. The CDR3 DNA sequence: TGCAGCGAAGAAGGTGGCTACGAGCAGTACTTC.

The chain links TRBV9 to TRBJ2-3; 7 nucleotides match TRBD1. Germline CDR1 SGDLS, CDR2 YYNGEE. V shed 4 bases and J 4 bases; nucleotides not matched to a gene: 9. This CDR3 has 15 residues. CDR3 residues: CASSYRGFGSDTQYF. The CDR3 region has the DNA TGTGCCAGCAGCTACAGGGGATTCGGCTCAGATACGCAGTATTTT.

The chain recombines TRBV6-2 or TRBV6-3 with TRBJ2-3; D might be TRBD2 (7 bases). The V and J ends lost 6 bases and 2 bases respectively, with 12 bases between them. The CDR3 consists of 14 residues. Germline CDR1 is MNHEY and CDR2 is SVGEGT. The CDR3 coding sequence is TGTGCCAGCAGCGGGGGGCCACCCACAGATACGCAGTATTTT. This codes for CASSGGPPTDTQYF.

Only a few counts were recorded for this clonotype. The chain uses TRBV7-3 and TRBJ2-6; D not resolved. The length of the CDR3 is 17 residues. Germline CDR1 is SGHTA and CDR2 is FQGTGA. The ends were cut back, 3 bases at V and 4 bases at J, with 16 bases in the middle. The CDR3 loop reads CASSLTRGAAGANVLTF. CDR3 sequence (DNA): TGTGCCAGCAGCTTGACCCGCGGAGCTGCAGGGGCCAACGTCCTGACTTTC.

This clonotype has only a few counts. The V gene is TRBV7-3, the J gene TRBJ2-2; 7 bases match TRBD1. The CDR3 is 18 amino acids. Germline-derived CDR1 and CDR2 are SGHTA and FQGTGA. Trimming removed 5 bases from V and 4 bases from J; junction bases left unmatched: 16. The CDR3 spells CASSASETGIWSTGELFF. The CDR3 region has the DNA TGTGCCAGCAGCGCCTCCGAGACAGGGATATGGTCCACCGGGGAGCTGTTTTTT.

The V gene is TRBV20-1, the J gene TRBJ2-3; tentative D call: TRBD1 (5 bases). Germline-derived CDR1 and CDR2 are DFQATT and SNEGSKA (reference sequence). The CDR3 extends over 13 amino acids. V was clipped by 6 bases and J by 2 bases, with 12 bases between them. The CDR3 DNA follows: TGCAGTGCGAGAACAGGAAACACAGATACGCAGTATTTT. Translating gives CSARTGNTDTQYF.

The V gene is TRBV12-3 or TRBV12-4, the J gene TRBJ2-1; tentative D call: TRBD2 (6 bases). The CDR3 is 12 amino acids. Trimming cost V 6 bases and J 10 bases, with 13 bases left between them. DNA for the CDR3: TGTGCCAGCAGATTCACTCGGGGGGAGCAGTTCTTC. Translation gives CASRFTRGEQFF.

The J gene is TRBJ2-5, the V gene TRBV7-2; 12 positions agree with TRBD2. CDR1 and CDR2 from the germline V gene are SGHTA and FQGNSA. This CDR3 region has 16 residues. Trimming took 5 bases from V and 5 from J; bases not matched to a gene: 9. In DNA form, the CDR3 reads TGTGCCAGCAGCCCAGGGACTAGCGGGCTGGGGGAGACCCAGTACTTC. It translates to CASSPGTSGLGETQYF.

The chain couples TRBV9 to TRBJ1-2, with D uncertain. The CDR3 totals 13 residues. Germline assignment: CDR1 SGDLS and CDR2 YYNGEE. Trimming removed 1 base from V and 3 bases from J, with 7 bases in between. The CDR3 here is CASSVMLDYGYTF. The DNA for the CDR3 is TGTGCCAGCAGCGTAATGCTCGACTATGGCTACACCTTC.

This clonotype turned up a few times. The chain has TRBV30 and TRBJ2-1, with 7 positions matching TRBD1. Trimming cost V 0 bases and J 3 bases; bases outside gene matches: 8. The CDR3 spans 16 residues. Germline lookup yields CDR1 GTSNPN and CDR2 SVGIG (reference sequence). CDR3 sequence reads: CAWSVRTGWVYNEQFF. Written as DNA, the CDR3 is TGTGCCTGGAGTGTAAGGACAGGCTGGGTCTACAATGAGCAGTTCTTC.

This sequence joins TRBV20-1 and TRBJ1-2; the D gene is possibly TRBD1 (5 bases). V shed 4 bases and J shed 0 bases, with 27 bases lying between them. CDR3 length: 19 amino acids. Germline V gene sequence: CDR1 DFQATT, CDR2 SNEGSKA (reference sequence). The CDR3 protein is CSATRLTNRDRDANYGYTF. The CDR3, as DNA: TGCAGTGCTACCCGACTCACAAATAGAGACAGAGATGCTAACTATGGCTACACCTTC.